Sequencing of this T cell receptor (beta chain) was carried out in a study of regulatory T cells in long-lasting Graves disease. Study overall: Patients with new Graves' disease had used antithyroid drugs below 3 months. Study-wide findings and caveats: TRBV28, TRBJ1-2 and TRBJ2-5 emerged as the favored segments in persistent disease. Thyroid tissue went unstudied; only peripheral blood was examined.

In germline, CDR1 is LGHDT, CDR2 YNNKEL (reference sequence). CDR3 length equals 13 residues. Trimming shortened V by 6 bases and J by 6 bases, and 12 bases separated the two germline ends. The time point: newly diagnosed GD, antithyroid drugs for less than 3 months. PBMC-derived RNA was used for the TCR library. This clonotype was picked up a small number of times. No antigen is known for it. Through Arm-PCR of CDR3 regions and iRepertoire HTBI primers, TCR beta libraries were built. One entry per CDR3 protein results from TCRdb running MiXCR on the multiplex PCR reads. The repertoire holds 620,000 or so distinct CDR3 sequences, with roughly 16% as singletons. The sample also formed part of further work on T cells in Graves' hyperthyroidism and ophthalmopathy. This second report adds: Across 18 months, stable Graves' hyperthyroidism was marked by no progression to ophthalmopathy.

Sample: peripheral blood mononuclear cells (PBMCs), taken at new diagnosis, from a patient treated with antithyroid drugs. The clonotype originates from a woman in her 30s with Graves disease. J is TRBJ1-5 and V is TRBV3-1; D ambiguous. As DNA, the CDR3 is TGTGCCAGCAGTCACACAGAAGGTCAGCCCCAGCATTTT. Translation gives CASSHTEGQPQHF.